Below are 8 T cell receptor beta chains sequenced from a single sample in a study of blood T cell repertoires in COVID-19. Profiled with immunoSEQ multiplex PCR; TCRdb holds only in-frame clones, not every one. The profile shows fewer than 75,000 clones, around 84% of them singletons. Source material: peripheral blood. The receptor set was obtained from a man aged 50 to 60 with active COVID-19.

This rearrangement joins TRBV27 to TRBJ2-1; D may be TRBD2 (5 bases). V lost 5 bases and J 6 bases, leaving 11 bases between the germline ends. This CDR3 is built from 13 residues. Germline V gene data show CDR1 as MNHEY and CDR2 as SMNVEV (reference sequence). CDR3 residues: CASSLWTGNEQFF. CDR3 nucleotide sequence: TGTGCCAGCAGTCTGTGGACTGGCAATGAGCAGTTCTTC.

CDR3 residues: CASTQTGNLPTSTDTQYF. The DNA of the CDR3 is TGTGCCAGTACCCAAACAGGGAACCTACCTACTAGCACAGATACGCAGTATTTT. The genes are TRBV19 and TRBJ2-3, with a possible D match to TRBD1 (6 bases). This CDR3 region has 18 residues. V gave up 7 bases and J gave up 0 bases, with 23 bases separating them. Germline values: CDR1 LNHDA, CDR2 SQIVND (reference sequence).

Only one count was recorded for this clone. CDR3 nucleotide sequence: TGTGCCAGCAGTGAAGGGGGGCCTAATGAAAAACTGTTTTTT. Amino acid sequence: CASSEGGPNEKLFF. V usage is TRBV6-1 and J usage is TRBJ1-4; TRBD1 might be the D (6 bases). The germline V gene has CDR1 MNHNS and CDR2 SASEGT. V lost 1 base, J lost 3 bases, and 6 bases lay in between. CDR3 length equals 14 residues.

This rearrangement joins TRBV5-1 to TRBJ2-1, with 8 bases aligning to TRBD1. Germline CDR1 is SGHRS and CDR2 is YFSETQ. Trimming removed 4 bases from V and 4 bases from J; junction bases left unmatched: 7. The CDR3 runs to 15 residues. CDR3 residues: CASSMTGALYNEQFF. In nucleotides, the CDR3 is TGCGCCAGCAGCATGACAGGGGCCCTTTACAATGAGCAGTTCTTC.

This chain uses TRBV2 with TRBJ1-1; tentative D call: TRBD1 (5 bases). This CDR3 is 14 amino acids long. Trimming cost V 7 bases and J 1 base, with 13 bases left between them. Germline assignment: CDR1 SNHLY and CDR2 FYNNEI. The CDR3 nucleotides read TGTGCCAGCAAGGAGGGGCCGAAGAACACTGAAGCTTTCTTT. Its protein product is CASKEGPKNTEAFF.

The J gene is TRBJ1-1, the V gene TRBV9; D unresolved. V was pared by 3 bases and J by 0 bases, with 12 bases between. The CDR3 loop spans 15 amino acids. Germline V gene lookup returns CDR1 SGDLS and CDR2 YYNGEE. The CDR3 protein is CASSGHREMNTEAFF. The CDR3 DNA is TGTGCCAGCAGCGGACACCGCGAGATGAACACTGAAGCTTTCTTT.

CDR3 DNA: TGTGCCAGCAGCCAGGGGGATTCACCCCTCCACTTT. It yields the protein CASSQGDSPLHF. V is TRBV7-9 and J is TRBJ1-6, with 7 bases identical to TRBD1. The CDR3 is made up of 12 amino acids. The V and J ends lost 5 bases and 8 bases, in that order; junction bases with no gene match: 0. Germline CDR1 SEHNR, CDR2 FQNEAQ (reference sequence).

CDR3 in DNA: TGTGCCAGCAGCTTAATCTCGGACGAGCAGTACTTC. As protein: CASSLISDEQYF. The J gene is TRBJ2-7, the V gene TRBV7-3; D is unresolved. The V gene lost 1 base and the J gene lost 5 bases, with 6 bases spanning the gap. Germline CDR1 SGHTA, CDR2 FQGTGA. This CDR3 contains 12 residues.